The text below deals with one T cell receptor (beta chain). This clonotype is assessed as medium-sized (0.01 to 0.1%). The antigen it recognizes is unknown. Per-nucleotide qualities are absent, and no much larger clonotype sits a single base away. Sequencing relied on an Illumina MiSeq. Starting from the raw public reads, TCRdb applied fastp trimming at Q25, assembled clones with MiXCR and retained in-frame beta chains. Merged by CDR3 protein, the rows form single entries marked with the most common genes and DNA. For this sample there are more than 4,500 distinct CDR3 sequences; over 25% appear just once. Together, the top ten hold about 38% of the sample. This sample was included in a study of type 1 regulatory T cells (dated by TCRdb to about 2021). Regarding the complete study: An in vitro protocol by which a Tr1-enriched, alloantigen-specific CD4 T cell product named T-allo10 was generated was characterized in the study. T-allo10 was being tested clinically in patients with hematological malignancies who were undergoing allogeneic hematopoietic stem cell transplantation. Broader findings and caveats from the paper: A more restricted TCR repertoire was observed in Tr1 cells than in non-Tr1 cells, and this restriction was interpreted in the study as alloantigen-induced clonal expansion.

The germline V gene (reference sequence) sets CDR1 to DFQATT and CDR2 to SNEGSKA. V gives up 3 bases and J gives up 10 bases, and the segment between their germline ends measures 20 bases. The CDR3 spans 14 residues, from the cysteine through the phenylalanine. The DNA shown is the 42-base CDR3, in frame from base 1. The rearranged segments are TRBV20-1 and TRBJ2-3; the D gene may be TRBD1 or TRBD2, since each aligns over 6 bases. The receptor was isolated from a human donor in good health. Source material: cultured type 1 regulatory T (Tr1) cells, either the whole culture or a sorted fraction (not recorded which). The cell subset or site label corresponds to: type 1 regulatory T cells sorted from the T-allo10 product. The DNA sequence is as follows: TGCAGTGCTAGTCCCGGGGGCTCCTTCCCGGCGCAGTATTTT. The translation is CSASPGGSFPAQYF.